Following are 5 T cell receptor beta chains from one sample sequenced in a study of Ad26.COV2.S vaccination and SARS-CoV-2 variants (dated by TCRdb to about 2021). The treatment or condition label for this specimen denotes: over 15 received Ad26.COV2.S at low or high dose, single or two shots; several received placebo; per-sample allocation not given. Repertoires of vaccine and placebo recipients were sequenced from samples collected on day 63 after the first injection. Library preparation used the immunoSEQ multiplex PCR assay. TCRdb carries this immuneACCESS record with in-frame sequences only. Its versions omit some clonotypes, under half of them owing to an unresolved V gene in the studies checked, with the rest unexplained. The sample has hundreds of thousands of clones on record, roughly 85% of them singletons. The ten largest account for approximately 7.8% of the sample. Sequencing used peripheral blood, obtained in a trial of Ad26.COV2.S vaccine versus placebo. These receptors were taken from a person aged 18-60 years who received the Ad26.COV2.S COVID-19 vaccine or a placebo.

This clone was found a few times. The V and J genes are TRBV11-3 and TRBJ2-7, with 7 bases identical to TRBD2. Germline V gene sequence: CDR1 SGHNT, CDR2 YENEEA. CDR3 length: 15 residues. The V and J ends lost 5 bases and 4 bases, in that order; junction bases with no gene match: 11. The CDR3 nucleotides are TGTGCCAGCAGCCTCCGGGGGGAGTGGGGATACGAGCAGTACTTC. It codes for CASSLRGEWGYEQYF.

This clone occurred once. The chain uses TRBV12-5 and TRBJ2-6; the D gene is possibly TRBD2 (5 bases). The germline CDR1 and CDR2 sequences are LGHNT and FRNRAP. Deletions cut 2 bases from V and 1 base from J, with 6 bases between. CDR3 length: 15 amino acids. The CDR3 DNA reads TGTGCTAGTGGTTTGCGGGAATCTGGGGCCAACGTCCTGACTTTC. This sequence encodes CASGLRESGANVLTF.

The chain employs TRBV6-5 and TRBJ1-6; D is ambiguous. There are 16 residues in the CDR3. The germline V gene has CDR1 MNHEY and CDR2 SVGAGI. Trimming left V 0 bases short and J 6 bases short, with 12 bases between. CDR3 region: CASSYSNSPPNSPLHF. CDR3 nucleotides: TGTGCCAGCAGTTACTCGAATTCCCCCCCTAATTCACCCCTCCACTTT.

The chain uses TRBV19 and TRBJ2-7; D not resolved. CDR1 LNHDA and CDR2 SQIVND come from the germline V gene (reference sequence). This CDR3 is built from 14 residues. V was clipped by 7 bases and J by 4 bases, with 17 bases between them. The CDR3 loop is CASTLRVGEYEQYF. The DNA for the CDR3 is TGTGCCAGTACCCTAAGGGTAGGAGAATACGAGCAGTACTTC.

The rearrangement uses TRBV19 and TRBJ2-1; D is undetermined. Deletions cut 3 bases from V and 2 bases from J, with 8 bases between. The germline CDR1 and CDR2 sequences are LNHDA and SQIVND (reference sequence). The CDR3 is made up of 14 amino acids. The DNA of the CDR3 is TGTGCCAGTAGTATTGGTCGGGCCTACAATGAGCAGTTCTTC. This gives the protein CASSIGRAYNEQFF.